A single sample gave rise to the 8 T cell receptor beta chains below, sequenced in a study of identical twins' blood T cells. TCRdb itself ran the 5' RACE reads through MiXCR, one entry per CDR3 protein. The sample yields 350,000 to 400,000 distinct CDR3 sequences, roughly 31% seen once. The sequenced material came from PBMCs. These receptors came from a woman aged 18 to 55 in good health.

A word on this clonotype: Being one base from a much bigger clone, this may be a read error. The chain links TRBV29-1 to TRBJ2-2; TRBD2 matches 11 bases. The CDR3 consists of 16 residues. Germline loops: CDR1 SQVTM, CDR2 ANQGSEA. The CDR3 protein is CNVILTGTSGTGELFF. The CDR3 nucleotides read TGCAACGTTATCTTAACCGGGACTAGCGGCACCGGGGAGCTGTTTTTT.

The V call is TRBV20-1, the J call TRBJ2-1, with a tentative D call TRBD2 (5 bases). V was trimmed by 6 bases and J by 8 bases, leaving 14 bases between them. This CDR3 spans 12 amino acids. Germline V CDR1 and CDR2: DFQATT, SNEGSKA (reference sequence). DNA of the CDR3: TGCAGTGCGGCCCAAAGCGGCGATGAGCAGTTCTTC. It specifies CSAAQSGDEQFF.

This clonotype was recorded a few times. The CDR3 DNA follows: TGTGCCAGCAGTTCTAGCTACTACAATGAGCAGTTCTTC. Translating it yields CASSSSYYNEQFF. The V call is TRBV6-5, the J call TRBJ2-1; D may be TRBD2 (5 bases). Trimming stripped 4 bases from V and 3 bases from J, with 7 bases between. Germline V gene lookup returns CDR1 MNHEY and CDR2 SVGAGI. This CDR3 has 13 amino acids.

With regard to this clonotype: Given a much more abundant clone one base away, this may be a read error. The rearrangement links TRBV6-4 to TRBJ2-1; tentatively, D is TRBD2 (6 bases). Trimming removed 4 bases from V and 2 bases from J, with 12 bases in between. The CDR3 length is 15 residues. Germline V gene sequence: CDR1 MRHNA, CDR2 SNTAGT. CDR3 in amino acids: CASSVAGSPYNEQFF. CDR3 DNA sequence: TGTGCCAGCAGTGTCGCGGGAAGCCCCTACAATGAGCAGTTCTTC.

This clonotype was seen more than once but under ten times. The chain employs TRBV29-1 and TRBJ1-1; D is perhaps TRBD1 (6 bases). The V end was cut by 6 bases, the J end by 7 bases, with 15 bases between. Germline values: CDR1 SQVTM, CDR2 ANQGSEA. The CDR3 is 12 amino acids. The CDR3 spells CSVKRGWIEAFF. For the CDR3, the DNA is TGCAGCGTGAAGAGGGGGTGGATTGAAGCTTTCTTT.

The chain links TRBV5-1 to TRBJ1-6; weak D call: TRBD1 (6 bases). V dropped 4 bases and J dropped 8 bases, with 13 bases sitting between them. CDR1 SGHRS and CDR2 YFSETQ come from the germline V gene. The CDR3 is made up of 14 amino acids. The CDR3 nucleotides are TGCGCCAGCAGCAACAGGGTCGGGGATTCACCCCTCCACTTT. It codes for CASSNRVGDSPLHF.

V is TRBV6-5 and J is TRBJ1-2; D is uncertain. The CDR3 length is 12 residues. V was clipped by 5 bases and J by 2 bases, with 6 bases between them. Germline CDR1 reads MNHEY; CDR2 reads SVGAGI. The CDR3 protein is CASSNRNYGYTF. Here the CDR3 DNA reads TGTGCCAGCAGTAACCGAAACTATGGCTACACCTTC.

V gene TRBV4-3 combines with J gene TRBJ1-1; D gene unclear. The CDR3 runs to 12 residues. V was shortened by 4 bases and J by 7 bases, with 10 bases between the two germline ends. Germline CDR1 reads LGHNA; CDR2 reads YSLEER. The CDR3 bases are TGCGCCAGCAGCCTTGAGACGGGTGAAGCTTTCTTT. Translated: CASSLETGEAFF.